These 22 T cell receptor beta chains were sequenced from one sample in a study of cytomegalovirus exposure and HLA in healthy donors. The PCR used 60 Vbeta and 13 Jbeta primers. The assay was immunoSEQ multiplex PCR, and TCRdb's table has in-frame clones only and misses some. Here the sample spans about 210,000 clones, 82% being singletons. The sequenced material came from PBMCs. The receptor set was obtained from a man aged 35 to 55 in good health and CMV-seropositive.

A single count supports this clone. The V call is TRBV21-1, the J call TRBJ2-7; TRBD1 is the table's D call, not checked against the DNA. TRBV21-1 is a documented pseudogene. The CDR3 has 16 amino acids. The CDR3 nucleotides are TGTGCCAGCAGGGAAGGGTCCGGGACAAACACCTACGAGCAGTACTTC. Its protein is CASREGSGTNTYEQYF.

This clone occurred a few times. The rearrangement links TRBV14 to TRBJ1-1; 8 bases agree with TRBD1. Germline values: CDR1 SGHDN, CDR2 FVKESK. V was clipped by 0 bases and J by 3 bases; unmatched bases: 6. CDR3 length: 16 residues. This CDR3 reads CASSQDRGQVDTEAFF. As DNA, the CDR3 is TGTGCCAGCAGCCAAGACAGGGGGCAGGTGGACACTGAAGCTTTCTTT.

This sequence joins TRBV27 and TRBJ2-7; 13 nucleotides align to TRBD2. The CDR3 spans 16 residues. V trimming: 0 bases; J trimming: 4 bases; junction bases outside the gene matches: 3. In germline, CDR1 is MNHEY, CDR2 SMNVEV (reference sequence). The CDR3: CASSLSGLAGRYEQYV. CDR3 sequence (DNA): TGTGCCAGCAGTTTATCGGGACTAGCGGGGAGGTACGAGCAGTACGTC.

CDR3 DNA sequence: TGTGCCAGCAGCTTGTCTTCCGGTGACTACGAGCAGTACGTC. Its translation: CASSLSSGDYEQYV. The V call is TRBV5-4, the J call TRBJ2-7, with D unclear. V was cut by 1 base and J by 3 bases, with 11 bases left in between. The CDR3 contains 14 residues. Germline V gene sequence: CDR1 SGHNT, CDR2 YYREEE (reference sequence).

In its sample, this clone was seen once. The CDR3 region is CASSETRLATSGANVLTF. The CDR3 coding sequence is TGTGCCAGCTCAGAGACTAGGTTAGCGACGTCTGGGGCCAACGTCCTGACTTTC. The chain couples TRBV18 to TRBJ2-6; D might be TRBD2 (6 bases). Deletions cut 5 bases from V and 1 base from J, with 18 bases between. CDR1 and CDR2 (germline): KGHSH, LQKENI. The CDR3 has 18 residues. Full variable domain (remainder filled in from reference TRBV18 and TRBJ2-6): NAGVMQNPRHLVRRRGQEARLRCSPMKGHSHVYWYRQLPEEGLKFMVYLQKENIIDESGMPKERFSAEFPKEGPSILRIQQVVRGDSAAYFCASSETRLATSGANVLTFGAGSRLTVL.

This rearrangement joins TRBV18 to TRBJ2-1; D gene ambiguous. The V gene lost 3 bases and the J gene lost 8 bases, with 11 bases spanning the gap. The germline gives CDR1 KGHSH, CDR2 LQKENI. This CDR3 contains 13 residues. CDR3 residues: CASSPFVVDEQFF. In nucleotides, the CDR3 is TGTGCCAGCTCACCCTTCGTCGTCGATGAGCAGTTCTTC. Full variable domain (missing parts from reference TRBV18 and TRBJ2-1): NAGVMQNPRHLVRRRGQEARLRCSPMKGHSHVYWYRQLPEEGLKFMVYLQKENIIDESGMPKERFSAEFPKEGPSILRIQQVVRGDSAAYFCASSPFVVDEQFFGPGTRLTVL.

This clone was detected only a few times. The chain employs TRBV5-6 and TRBJ2-3, with 13 bases aligning to TRBD2. This CDR3 comprises 15 residues. With 2 bases clipped from V and 10 bases from J, the junction kept 7 bases outside the gene matches. The V gene's germline CDR1 is SGHDT and CDR2 YYEEEE. The CDR3: CASSFRTSGRKAQYF. The CDR3 nucleotides read TGTGCCAGCAGCTTCCGGACTAGCGGGAGAAAGGCGCAGTATTTT.

The CDR3 sequence: CASSWQEQETQYF. The DNA of the CDR3 is TGTGCCAGCAGCTGGCAGGAACAAGAGACCCAGTACTTC. This chain links TRBV2 with TRBJ2-5, with D uncertain. CDR3 length equals 13 residues. The germline V and J ends were trimmed by 6 bases and 2 bases, with 10 bases remaining between them. Germline V gene data show CDR1 as SNHLY and CDR2 as FYNNEI.

This rearrangement joins TRBV9 to TRBJ1-1; the D is unclear. The length of the CDR3 is 14 residues. The V gene lost 0 bases and the J gene lost 0 bases, with 6 bases spanning the gap. CDR1 and CDR2 from the germline V gene are SGDLS and YYNGEE. CDR3 protein: CASSVDPVNTEAFF. CDR3 DNA sequence: TGTGCCAGCAGCGTAGACCCGGTGAACACTGAAGCTTTCTTT. Full variable domain (remainder filled in from reference TRBV9 and TRBJ1-1): DSGVTQTPKHLITATGQRVTLRCSPRSGDLSVYWYQQSLDQGLQFLIQYYNGEERAKGNILERFSAQQFPDLHSELNLSSLELGDSALYFCASSVDPVNTEAFFGQGTRLTVV.

This clone was found a few times. V gene TRBV7-8 combines with J gene TRBJ1-3, with TRBD1 identical over 8 bases. From germline, CDR1 is SGHVS and CDR2 FQNEAQ. The CDR3 spans 17 residues. V shed 1 base, J shed 3 bases, and the junction held 8 bases outside the gene matches. CDR3 region: CASSLGGRGLVGNTIYF. The CDR3, as DNA: TGTGCCAGCAGCTTAGGCGGCAGGGGGCTGGTTGGAAACACCATATATTTT.

The chain joins TRBV19 to TRBJ2-2; D is ambiguous. Looked up from germline, CDR1 is LNHDA and CDR2 is SQIVND (reference sequence). The CDR3 spans 14 residues. The V end was cut by 4 bases, the J end by 2 bases, with 8 bases between. The CDR3, as DNA: TGTGCCAGTAGTAGTGGGCTAAACACCGGGGAGCTGTTTTTT. Amino acids: CASSSGLNTGELFF.

The genes are TRBV28 and TRBJ2-4; D uncertain. Germline-derived CDR1 and CDR2 are MDHEN and SYDVKM. Trimming shortened V by 2 bases and J by 0 bases, and 5 bases separated the two germline ends. This CDR3 comprises 14 residues. The CDR3 DNA sequence: TGTGCCAGCAGTTTAACAATAGCCAAAAACATTCAGTACTTC. It encodes CASSLTIAKNIQYF.

The rearrangement links TRBV19 to TRBJ1-5; the D gene is possibly TRBD1 (6 bases). The V and J ends lost 3 bases and 7 bases respectively, with 16 bases between them. CDR3 length: 15 amino acids. CDR1 is LNHDA and CDR2 is SQIVND in the germline V gene (reference sequence). CDR3 in amino acids: CASSMVVTGRQPQHF. The CDR3 DNA reads TGTGCCAGTAGTATGGTTGTGACAGGACGCCAGCCCCAGCATTTT.

Only one count was recorded for this clone. The CDR3 bases are TGTGCCAGCAGCGAACCAGGGGCCACAGGGGCAAGACAAGAGACCCAGTACTTC. This translates into CASSEPGATGARQETQYF. The J gene is TRBJ2-5, the V gene TRBV5-4; TRBD1 matches at 7 bases. Losses at the gene ends were 4 bases for V and 2 bases for J; bases not matched to a gene: 17. Germline V gene sequence: CDR1 SGHNT, CDR2 YYREEE (reference sequence). The CDR3 is 18 residues long.

This clone occurred once. V usage is TRBV27 and J usage is TRBJ2-3; maybe TRBD1 (5 bases). The V gene's germline CDR1 is MNHEY and CDR2 SMNVEV (reference sequence). This CDR3 contains 16 residues. V gave up 0 bases and J gave up 2 bases, with 12 bases separating them. In DNA, the CDR3 is TGTGCCAGCAGTTTATCGTCAGGGCTCCTCACAGATACGCAGTATTTT. Translating it yields CASSLSSGLLTDTQYF.

This clone was observed a single time. This sequence joins TRBV14 and TRBJ2-7, with a tentative D call TRBD2 (5 bases). This CDR3 contains 13 residues. CDR1 and CDR2 (germline): SGHDN, FVKESK. The V and J ends lost 1 base and 5 bases respectively, with 9 bases between them. In nucleotides, the CDR3 is TGTGCCAGCAGCCAAGGAGGAGGCAACGAGCAGTACTTC. This gives the protein CASSQGGGNEQYF.

The chain couples TRBV5-1 to TRBJ2-3, with no clear D. This CDR3 is built from 15 residues. CDR1 is SGHRS, CDR2 YFSETQ, per germline. Trimming left V 7 bases short and J 2 bases short, with 17 bases between. CDR3 nucleotides: TGCGCCAGCGCCCTTCAGGCACCTACCACAGATACGCAGTATTTT. Residues: CASALQAPTTDTQYF.

A few counts support this clone. V is TRBV14 and J is TRBJ2-1; 9 bases map to TRBD1. From germline, CDR1 is SGHDN and CDR2 FVKESK. V trimming: 3 bases; J trimming: 9 bases; junction bases outside the gene matches: 6. The CDR3 has 14 residues. In DNA, the CDR3 is TGTGCCAGCAGCCACCTACAGGGGGCCGGTGAGCAGTTCTTC. Translation: CASSHLQGAGEQFF.

V is TRBV5-1 and J is TRBJ2-2; TRBD2 might be the D (6 bases). Per the germline V gene, CDR1 is SGHRS and CDR2 is YFSETQ. Trimming cost V 4 bases and J 4 bases, with 14 bases left between them. There are 15 residues in the CDR3. The DNA of the CDR3 is TGCGCCAGCAGCAGTAGGGAGGTGGGCACCGGGGAGCTGTTTTTT. Protein product: CASSSREVGTGELFF.

This clone was seen a single time. The chain uses TRBV27 and TRBJ2-7; 8 nucleotides align to TRBD1. V dropped 6 bases and J dropped 4; count of bases not matched to a gene: 11. The germline V gene has CDR1 MNHEY and CDR2 SMNVEV (reference sequence). The CDR3 contains 15 residues. CDR3 in amino acids: CASRPLTGEVYEQYV. The CDR3 DNA is TGTGCCAGCAGGCCCCTGACAGGGGAGGTGTACGAGCAGTACGTC.

V usage is TRBV23-1 and J usage is TRBJ2-7; 8 bases are shared with TRBD1. TRBV23-1 is an ORF; its function is uncertain. V lost 3 bases to trimming and J lost 2 bases; unmatched junction nucleotides: 9. The CDR3 spans 16 residues. CDR3: CASSHLGQGRAYEQYV. The DNA for the CDR3 is TGCGCCAGCAGTCACCTCGGACAGGGCCGGGCCTACGAGCAGTACGTC.

J is TRBJ1-1 and V is TRBV6-5; 9 bases map to TRBD1. The CDR3 spans 15 residues. In germline, CDR1 is MNHEY, CDR2 SVGAGI. V was clipped by 5 bases and J by 4 bases; unmatched bases: 8. As DNA, the CDR3 is TGTGCCAGCAGTACCTCTCGACAGGGGGTCACTGAAGCTTTCTTT. Residues: CASSTSRQGVTEAFF.